This TCR beta chain was found in a study of cytomegalovirus exposure and HLA in healthy donors. Study-wide findings and caveats: Most CMV-associated TCR beta chains were later found to appear HLA-restricted. Reported findings show TCR beta sequences accurately forecast HLA-A and HLA-B alleles in most subjects. Several of the most significant clusters appeared, in a later analysis, to be linked to common viral pathogens.

Germline assignment: CDR1 SGHRS and CDR2 YFSETQ. The CDR3 sequence is 15 residues long. The V and J ends lost 5 bases and 7 bases, in that order; junction bases with no gene match: 13. In regard to this clone: What it binds is unknown.

The PCR employed 60 Vbeta primers together with 13 Jbeta primers. Some clones are missing from TCRdb's copy, which holds only in-frame ones; the method was immunoSEQ multiplex PCR. This table has about 170,000 clones, approximately 75% appearing once. The source is a girl aged 5 to 17 in good health and CMV-seronegative. The rearrangement links TRBV5-1 to TRBJ2-3; 7 bases fit TRBD2. The source material was PBMCs. The CDR3 here is CASRSSGDPGHTQYF. Written as DNA, the CDR3 is TGCGCCAGCAGGTCAAGCGGGGACCCAGGTCATACGCAGTATTTT.